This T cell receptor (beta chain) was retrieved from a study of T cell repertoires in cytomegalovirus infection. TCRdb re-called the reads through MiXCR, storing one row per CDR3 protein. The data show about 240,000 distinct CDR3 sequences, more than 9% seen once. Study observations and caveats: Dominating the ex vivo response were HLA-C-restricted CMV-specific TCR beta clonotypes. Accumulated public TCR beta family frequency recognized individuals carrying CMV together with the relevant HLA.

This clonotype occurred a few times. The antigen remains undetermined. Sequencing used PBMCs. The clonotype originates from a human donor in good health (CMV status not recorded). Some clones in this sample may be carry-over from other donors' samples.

The CDR3 reads CASSSTGTGANVLTF. The CDR3 region has the DNA TGTGCCAGCAGTTCAACAGGGACTGGGGCCAACGTCCTGACTTTC. The chain combines TRBV28 with TRBJ2-6; a weak D match, TRBD1 (6 bases). The CDR3 consists of 15 residues. Germline V CDR1 and CDR2: MDHEN, SYDVKM. V dropped 4 bases and J dropped 2 bases, with 9 bases sitting between them.